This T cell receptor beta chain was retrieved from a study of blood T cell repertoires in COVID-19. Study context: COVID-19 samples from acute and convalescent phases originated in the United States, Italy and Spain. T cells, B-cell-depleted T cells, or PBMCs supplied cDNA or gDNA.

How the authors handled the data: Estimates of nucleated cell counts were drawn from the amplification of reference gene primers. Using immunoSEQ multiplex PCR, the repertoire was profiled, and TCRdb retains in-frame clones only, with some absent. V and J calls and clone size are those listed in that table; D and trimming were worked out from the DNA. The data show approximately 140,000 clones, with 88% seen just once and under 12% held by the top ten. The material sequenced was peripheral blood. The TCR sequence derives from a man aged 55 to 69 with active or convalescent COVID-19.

For the CDR3, the DNA is TGTGCCAGCAGTTCACAGGGGGCGGGGGGAACTGAAGCTTTCTTT. The encoded protein is CASSSQGAGGTEAFF. The chain recombines TRBV28 with TRBJ1-1, with 9 bases matching TRBD1. The junction had 8 bases not matched to a gene; V was cut back by 4 bases and J by 5 bases. CDR1 is MDHEN, CDR2 SYDVKM, per germline. This CDR3 has 15 amino acids.